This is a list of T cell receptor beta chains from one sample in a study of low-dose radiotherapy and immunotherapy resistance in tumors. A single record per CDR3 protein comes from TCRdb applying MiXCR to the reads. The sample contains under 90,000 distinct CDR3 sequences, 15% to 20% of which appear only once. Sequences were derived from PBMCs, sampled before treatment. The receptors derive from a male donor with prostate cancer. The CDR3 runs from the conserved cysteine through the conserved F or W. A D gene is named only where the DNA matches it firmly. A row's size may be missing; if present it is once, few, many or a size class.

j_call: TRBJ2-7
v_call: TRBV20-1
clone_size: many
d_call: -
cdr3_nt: TGCAGTGCTGGGTCGATGAGCTCCTACGAGCAGTACTTC
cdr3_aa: CSAGSMSSYEQYF

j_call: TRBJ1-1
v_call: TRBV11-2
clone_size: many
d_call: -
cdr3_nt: TGTGCCAGCAGCTTCTCCAGGAACACTGAAGCTTTCTTT
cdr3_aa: CASSFSRNTEAFF

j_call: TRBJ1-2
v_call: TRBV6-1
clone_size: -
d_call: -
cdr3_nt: TGTGCCAGCAGTGAGACAGGAAGAGGGTCATATGGCTACACCTTC
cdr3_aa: CASSETGRGSYGYTF

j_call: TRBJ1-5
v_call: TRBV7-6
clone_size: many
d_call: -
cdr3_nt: TGTGCCAGCAGCCCGCCCGGTAATCAGCCCCAGCATTTT
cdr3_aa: CASSPPGNQPQHF

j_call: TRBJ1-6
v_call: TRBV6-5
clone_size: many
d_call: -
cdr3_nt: TGTGCCAGCGGCGGTCCCGGGGGGAGAGCCCTCCACTTT
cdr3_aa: CASGGPGGRALHF

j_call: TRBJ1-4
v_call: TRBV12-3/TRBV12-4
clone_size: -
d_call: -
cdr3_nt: TGTGCCAGCAGAACCTCAGGGAACAATGAAAAACTGTTTTTT
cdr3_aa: CASRTSGNNEKLFF

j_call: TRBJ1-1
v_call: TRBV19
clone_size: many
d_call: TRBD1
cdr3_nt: TGTGCCAGTAGTCCCCGGGACAGTTACAGGGCTTTCTTT
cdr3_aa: CASSPRDSYRAFF

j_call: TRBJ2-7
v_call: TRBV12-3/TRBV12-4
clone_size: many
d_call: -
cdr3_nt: TGTGCCAGCAGTTTGGACAGCCCCTCCTACGAGCAGTACTTC
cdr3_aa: CASSLDSPSYEQYF

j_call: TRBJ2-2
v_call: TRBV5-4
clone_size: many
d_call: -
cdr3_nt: TGTGCCAGCAGCAAGGACTTGTGGGCGAACACCGGGGAGCTGTTTTTT
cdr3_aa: CASSKDLWANTGELFF

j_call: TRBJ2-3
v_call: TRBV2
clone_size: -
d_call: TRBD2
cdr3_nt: TGTGCCAGCAGTGAAGAGCGGGGAGGCACAGATACGCAGTATTTT
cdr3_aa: CASSEERGGTDTQYF

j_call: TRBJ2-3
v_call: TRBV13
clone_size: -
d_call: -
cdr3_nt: TGTGCCAGCAGCTTAAGGCCAGAACCCACAGATACGCAGTATTTT
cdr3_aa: CASSLRPEPTDTQYF

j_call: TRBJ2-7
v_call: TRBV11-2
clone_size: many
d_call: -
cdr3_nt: TGTGCCAGCAGCTTGAGCTTTTCGGCCTACGAGCAGTACTTC
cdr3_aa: CASSLSFSAYEQYF

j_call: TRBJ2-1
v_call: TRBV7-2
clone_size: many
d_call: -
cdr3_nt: TGTGCCAGCAGCTTACGAGGTTACGATGAGCAGTTCTTC
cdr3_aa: CASSLRGYDEQFF

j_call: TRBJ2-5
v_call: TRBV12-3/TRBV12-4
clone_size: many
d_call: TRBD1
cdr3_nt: TGTGCCAGCAGTTCCGGGACAGGGATTTCGGAGACCCAGTACTTC
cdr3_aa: CASSSGTGISETQYF

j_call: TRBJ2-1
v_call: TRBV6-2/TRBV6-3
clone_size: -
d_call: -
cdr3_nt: TGTGCCAGCACCGCGACAGCGCACAATGAGCAGTTCTTC
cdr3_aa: CASTATAHNEQFF

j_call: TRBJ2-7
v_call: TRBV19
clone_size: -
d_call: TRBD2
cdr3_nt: TGTGCCAGTAGTGCGGGGGTCTCCTACGAGCAGTACTTC
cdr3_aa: CASSAGVSYEQYF

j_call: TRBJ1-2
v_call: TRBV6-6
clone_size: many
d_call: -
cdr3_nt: TGTGCCAGCAGTACCGAGATTACTTTTAGCTACACCTTC
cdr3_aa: CASSTEITFSYTF

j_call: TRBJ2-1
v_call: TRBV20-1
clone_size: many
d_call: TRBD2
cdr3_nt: TGCAGTGCTAGAGTTCAATGGGACTACAGGTATGAGCAGTTCTTC
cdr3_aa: CSARVQWDYRYEQFF

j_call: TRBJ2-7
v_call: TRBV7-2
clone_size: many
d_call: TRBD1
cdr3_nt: TGTGCCAGCAGTCAGGGGGTTCGGGCTCCCGAGCAGTACTTC
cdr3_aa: CASSQGVRAPEQYF

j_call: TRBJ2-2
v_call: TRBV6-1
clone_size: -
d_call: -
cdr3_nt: TGTGCCAGCAGTTTTGCGGTTACCGGGGAGCTGTTTTTT
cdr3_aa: CASSFAVTGELFF